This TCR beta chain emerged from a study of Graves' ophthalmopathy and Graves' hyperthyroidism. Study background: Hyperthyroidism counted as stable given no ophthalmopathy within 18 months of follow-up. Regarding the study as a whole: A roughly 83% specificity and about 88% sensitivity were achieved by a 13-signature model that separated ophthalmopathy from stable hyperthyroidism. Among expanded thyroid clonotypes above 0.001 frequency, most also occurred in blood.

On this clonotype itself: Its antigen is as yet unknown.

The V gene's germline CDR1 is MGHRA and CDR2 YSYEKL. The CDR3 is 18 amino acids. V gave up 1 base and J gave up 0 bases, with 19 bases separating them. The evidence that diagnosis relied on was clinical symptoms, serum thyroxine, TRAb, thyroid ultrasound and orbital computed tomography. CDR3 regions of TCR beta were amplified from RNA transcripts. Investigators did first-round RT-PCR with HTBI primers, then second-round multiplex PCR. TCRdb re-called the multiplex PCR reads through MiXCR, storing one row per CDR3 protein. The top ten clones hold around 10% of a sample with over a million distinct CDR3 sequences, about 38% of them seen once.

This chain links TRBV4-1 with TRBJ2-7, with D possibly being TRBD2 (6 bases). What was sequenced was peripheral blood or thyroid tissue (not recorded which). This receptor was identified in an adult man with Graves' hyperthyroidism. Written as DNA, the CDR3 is TGCGCCAGCAGCCAAGTTTTGGGCCAGGCGGGAAACTCCTACGAGCAGTACTTC. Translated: CASSQVLGQAGNSYEQYF.